These 27 T cell receptor beta chains originate from one sample sequenced in a study of early T cells in non-severe SARS-CoV-2 infection. TCRdb independently ran MiXCR on the 5' RACE reads; one entry per CDR3 protein. The sample lists around 19,000 distinct CDR3 sequences, about 4.5% occurring once. Sequencing was performed on whole blood. All receptors come from an adult who was a healthcare worker with PCR-confirmed SARS-CoV-2 infection or an uninfected control (not recorded which).

This clonotype was counted many times. The gene calls are TRBV7-9 and TRBJ1-1; possibly TRBD1 for D (6 bases). The CDR3 runs 16 residues. Germline loops: CDR1 SEHNR, CDR2 FQNEAQ (reference sequence). V was shortened by 5 bases and J by 5 bases, with 21 bases between the two germline ends. The CDR3 DNA reads TGTGCCAGCAGCCCGAGAGGTCCGGAAGGGGGAACTGAAGCTTTCTTT. It encodes CASSPRGPEGGTEAFF.

Ten or more counts support this clonotype. The J gene is TRBJ1-6, the V gene TRBV28, with a possible D match to TRBD1 (5 bases). The CDR3 has 14 residues. The germline CDR1 and CDR2 sequences are MDHEN and SYDVKM. The V end lost 4 bases, the J end lost 11 bases, and 15 bases lay between the germline ends. CDR3 region: CASSWGTAVPPLHF. As DNA, the CDR3 is TGTGCCAGCAGTTGGGGGACGGCCGTTCCACCCCTCCACTTT.

This clonotype was seen a handful of times. A much larger clonotype is one base distant, so this may be a read error. The chain joins TRBV7-9 to TRBJ2-7; D not certain. Germline lookup yields CDR1 SEHNR and CDR2 FQNEAQ (reference sequence). The CDR3 loop spans 15 amino acids. Trimming removed 1 base at V and 4 bases at J, with 14 bases between. Here the CDR3 DNA reads TGTGCCAGCAGCTTAGTTGGGTCCCTTGTTTACGAGCAGTACTTC. Translated, it gives CASSLVGSLVYEQYF.

This clonotype is medium-sized (0.01 to 0.1%) within its sample. This rearrangement joins TRBV7-2 to TRBJ2-1; 13 bases match TRBD2. The ends lost 4 bases at V and 8 bases at J; junction bases unmatched: 11. CDR1 is SGHTA and CDR2 is FQGNSA in the germline V gene. The CDR3 has 17 amino acids. The CDR3 nucleotides read TGTGCCAGCAGCTCATGGACTAGCGGGAGTGGTCTGGATGAGCAGTTCTTC. Translation: CASSSWTSGSGLDEQFF. Full variable domain (missing parts from reference TRBV7-2 and TRBJ2-1): GAGVSQSPSNKVTEKGKDVELRCDPISGHTALYWYRQSLGQGLEFLIYFQGNSAPDKSGLPSDRFSAERTGGSVSTLTIQRTQQEDSAVYLCASSSWTSGSGLDEQFFGPGTRLTVL.

This chain uses TRBV11-2 with TRBJ2-7; D ambiguous. Germline CDR1 SGHAT, CDR2 FQNNGV. The V and J ends lost 6 bases and 3 bases respectively, with 12 bases between them. The CDR3 covers 13 residues. The CDR3 reads CASRNRNDYEQYF. The CDR3 DNA sequence: TGTGCCAGCAGGAACCGGAACGACTACGAGCAGTACTTC.

There are a few counts of this clonotype. The chain links TRBV5-6 to TRBJ2-2, with a weak D call TRBD2 (6 bases). The germline V and J ends were trimmed by 1 base and 0 bases, with 7 bases remaining between them. The germline CDR1 and CDR2 sequences are SGHDT and YYEEEE. The CDR3 is 15 amino acids. DNA for the CDR3: TGTGCCAGCAGCTTGACGGGGGCGAACACCGGGGAGCTGTTTTTT. Translated: CASSLTGANTGELFF.

This clonotype was counted at least ten times. The V gene is TRBV29-1, the J gene TRBJ2-1; D gene ambiguous. Trimming removed 6 bases from V and 7 bases from J, with 16 bases in between. CDR1 and CDR2 from the germline V gene are SQVTM and ANQGSEA. The CDR3 is made up of 13 amino acids. CDR3 sequence: CSVIPGGVNEQFF. The CDR3 bases are TGCAGCGTAATTCCCGGTGGTGTAAATGAGCAGTTCTTC.

This clonotype appeared many times. The chain recombines TRBV6-2 or TRBV6-3 with TRBJ2-3, with 11 positions matching TRBD2. The germline CDR1 and CDR2 sequences are MNHEY and SVGEGT. Trimming took 1 base from V and 0 from J; bases not matched to a gene: 3. This CDR3 is built from 17 residues. DNA for the CDR3: TGTGCCAGCAGTTACTTTCGACTAGCGGGGAGCACAGATACGCAGTATTTT. Translating gives CASSYFRLAGSTDTQYF.

V and J are TRBV7-2 and TRBJ2-1; 10 bases are a match to TRBD1. The V gene's germline CDR1 is SGHTA and CDR2 FQGNSA. V trimming: 6 bases; J trimming: 10 bases; junction bases outside the gene matches: 12. This CDR3 region has 15 residues. This CDR3 reads CASRFRTGGSEEQFF. The CDR3 nucleotides read TGTGCCAGCAGATTCCGGACAGGGGGTTCAGAGGAGCAGTTCTTC.

This clonotype is a singleton in its sample. With a much larger clone just one base away, this may be a read error. This chain uses TRBV20-1 with TRBJ2-3; perhaps TRBD1 as D (5 bases). Gene TRBJ1-5 matches the end of the DNA better, so the J call may be wrong. CDR1 and CDR2 from the germline V gene are DFQATT and SNEGSKA (reference sequence). The CDR3 runs 14 residues. CDR3 sequence reads: CSASQPGQTDTQHF. DNA of the CDR3: TGCAGTGCTAGTCAGCCAGGGCAGACAGATACGCAGCATTTT.

In this sample, this clonotype turned up many times. The chain recombines TRBV7-6 with TRBJ2-1; no definite D call. Looked up from germline, CDR1 is SGHVS and CDR2 is FNYEAQ. V shed 5 bases and J shed 0 bases, with 11 bases lying between them. This CDR3 contains 15 residues. This CDR3 is CASSQVGFSYNEQFF. The DNA of the CDR3 is TGTGCCAGCAGCCAAGTTGGGTTCTCCTACAATGAGCAGTTCTTC.

The V call is TRBV7-6, the J call TRBJ2-5; no firm D call. Germline CDR1 and CDR2: SGHVS and FNYEAQ. The germline V and J ends were trimmed by 2 bases and 2 bases, with 12 bases remaining between them. The CDR3 is 15 residues long. In DNA form, the CDR3 reads TGTGCCAGCAGCTTATTCTCTAGTGGACAAGAGACCCAGTACTTC. It translates to CASSLFSSGQETQYF. The entire variable domain, with the rest obtained from reference TRBV7-6 and TRBJ2-5, is as follows: GAGVSQSPRYKVTKRGQDVALRCDPISGHVSLYWYRQALGQGPEFLTYFNYEAQQDKSGLPNDRFSAERPEGSISTLTIQRTEQRDSAMYRCASSLFSSGQETQYFGPGTRLLVL.

This clonotype was counted many times. The V gene is TRBV18, the J gene TRBJ2-3, with 12 bases that match TRBD1. The CDR3 loop spans 15 amino acids. Trimming cost V 4 bases and J 9 bases; bases outside gene matches: 8. Germline loops: CDR1 KGHSH, CDR2 LQKENI. CDR3 in amino acids: CASSRGTGGVETQYF. CDR3 DNA sequence: TGTGCCAGCTCACGGGGGACAGGGGGCGTAGAAACGCAGTATTTT.

This clonotype was counted only a few times. The genes are TRBV10-3 and TRBJ2-1; a weak D match, TRBD1 (6 bases). Trimming shortened V by 2 bases and J by 4 bases, and 12 bases separated the two germline ends. The CDR3 has 15 amino acids. The germline CDR1 and CDR2 sequences are ENHRY and SYGVKD. In nucleotides, the CDR3 is TGTGCCATCAGTGAGGCGGCAGGGGCGTACAATGAGCAGTTCTTC. This translates into CAISEAAGAYNEQFF.

The V call is TRBV12-3 or TRBV12-4, the J call TRBJ2-1; 8 positions agree with TRBD2. CDR3 length: 11 amino acids. Trimming at V came to 8 bases and at J to 10 bases, leaving 4 bases not matched to a gene. Here the CDR3 reads CASRLALEQFF. The DNA of the CDR3 is TGTGCCAGCCGACTAGCGCTGGAGCAGTTCTTC.

In its sample, this clonotype ranks as medium-sized. This chain connects TRBV18 to TRBJ2-7; D not certain. Germline assignment: CDR1 KGHSH and CDR2 LQKENI. The CDR3 covers 14 residues. V lost 2 bases, J lost 1 base, and 9 bases lay in between. The CDR3 spells CASSPNPQSYEQYF. In DNA form, the CDR3 reads TGTGCCAGCTCACCAAACCCGCAATCCTACGAGCAGTACTTC.

This clonotype was counted between two and nine times. The J gene is TRBJ2-1, the V gene TRBV4-2, with a weak D call TRBD1 (6 bases). Germline V lookup: CDR1 LGHNA, CDR2 YNFKEQ. V was trimmed by 2 bases and J by 7 bases, leaving 18 bases between them. The CDR3 is made up of 16 amino acids. CDR3 amino acids: CASSQPTGSTVNEQFF. In nucleotides, the CDR3 is TGTGCCAGCAGCCAACCCACAGGGTCCACGGTGAATGAGCAGTTCTTC.

This clonotype was counted ten times or more. V usage is TRBV6-5 and J usage is TRBJ2-3, with D perhaps matching TRBD1 (6 bases). This CDR3 contains 15 residues. V was cut by 3 bases and J by 5 bases, with 15 bases left in between. Germline CDR1 MNHEY, CDR2 SVGAGI. The CDR3 loop reads CASSYSRGVEDTQYF. The CDR3 coding sequence is TGTGCCAGCAGTTATTCCAGGGGTGTGGAAGATACGCAGTATTTT.

This clonotype occurred many times. The chain employs TRBV10-3 and TRBJ1-1, with unresolved D. The CDR3 runs to 16 residues. CDR1 and CDR2 from the germline V gene are ENHRY and SYGVKD. V lost 6 bases to trimming and J lost 0 bases, with 17 bases between them. The CDR3 loop reads CAIRGTDGVMNTEAFF. CDR3 nucleotide sequence: TGTGCCATCAGGGGTACCGATGGAGTCATGAACACTGAAGCTTTCTTT.

This clonotype was seen repeatedly, ten times or more. The V gene is TRBV3-1, the J gene TRBJ2-2; unclear D gene. Germline V gives CDR1 LGHDT, CDR2 YNNKEL (reference sequence). The germline V and J ends were trimmed by 0 bases and 4 bases, with 15 bases remaining between them. The CDR3 runs 17 residues. CDR3 nucleotide sequence: TGTGCCAGCAGCCAAGATAGACTGCTTCCGCCCACCGGGGAGCTGTTTTTT. It translates to CASSQDRLLPPTGELFF.

This clonotype was found many times. This rearrangement joins TRBV2 to TRBJ2-1; 8 bases match TRBD2. The CDR3 is 15 residues long. Germline V lookup: CDR1 SNHLY, CDR2 FYNNEI. With V trimmed by 6 bases and J by 2 bases, 6 bases remained unmatched. In DNA form, the CDR3 reads TGTGCCAGCAGCGAGAGCGGGAGTCCCTACAATGAGCAGTTCTTC. Translating gives CASSESGSPYNEQFF.

The chain has TRBV7-2 and TRBJ1-5, with D unclear. CDR1 and CDR2 (germline): SGHTA, FQGNSA. The V gene lost 6 bases and the J gene lost 4 bases, with 10 bases spanning the gap. The CDR3 is 13 residues long. The CDR3 loop is CASSRSPNQPQHF. The CDR3 DNA sequence: TGTGCCAGCAGTCGGTCCCCTAATCAGCCCCAGCATTTT.

There are many counts of this clonotype. The chain couples TRBV28 to TRBJ2-3; D possibly uses TRBD1 or TRBD2 (5 bases each). Germline V gives CDR1 MDHEN, CDR2 SYDVKM. V lost 5 bases and J lost 1, with 16 bases in between. This CDR3 is 16 amino acids long. CDR3 DNA: TGTGCCAGCAGTACTCCCGGGGCCGGGGGCACAGATACGCAGTATTTT. This codes for CASSTPGAGGTDTQYF.

This clonotype has a single count. This may arise from a read error, as a much more abundant clone is one base away. The rearrangement joins TRBV18 to TRBJ2-3; tentatively, D is TRBD1 (6 bases). This CDR3 is 14 amino acids long. Germline values: CDR1 KGHSH, CDR2 LQKENI. This CDR3 is CASSYQGTTDTEYF. For the CDR3, the DNA is TGTGCCAGCTCGTATCAGGGGACCACAGATACGGAGTATTTT.

In this sample, this clonotype turned up many times. The chain combines TRBV29-1 with TRBJ2-1; 9 bases match TRBD1. Germline CDR1 SQVTM, CDR2 ANQGSEA. The CDR3 spans 13 residues. J lost 9 bases, V lost 7 bases, and 10 bases had no gene match. Written as DNA, the CDR3 is TGCAGCGCTGGGGACAGGGAGAGTAGTGAGCAGTTCTTC. The encoded protein is CSAGDRESSEQFF.

V and J are TRBV11-2 and TRBJ2-1; perhaps TRBD2 as D (6 bases). Trimming took 5 bases from V and 5 from J, leaving 22 bases between them. There are 17 residues in the CDR3. Germline V CDR1 and CDR2: SGHAT, FQNNGV. CDR3 loop: CASSLTSLMSENNEQFF. The CDR3 bases are TGTGCCAGCAGCCTCACTAGCTTGATGAGCGAAAACAATGAGCAGTTCTTC. Complete variable domain (other parts from reference TRBV11-2 and TRBJ2-1): EAGVAQSPRYKIIEKRQSVAFWCNPISGHATLYWYQQILGQGPKLLIQFQNNGVVDDSQLPKDRFSAERLKGVDSTLKIQPAKLEDSAVYLCASSLTSLMSENNEQFFGPGTRLTVL.

This clonotype has a count of ten or more. The chain joins TRBV7-7 to TRBJ2-5, with 7 bases that match TRBD2. Germline-derived CDR1 and CDR2 are SSHAT and FNYEAQ (reference sequence). The J segment lost 4 bases and the V segment lost 0 bases, leaving 11 bases of the junction unmatched. The CDR3 is made up of 17 amino acids. This CDR3 is CASSLAPQGGFGETQYF. The CDR3 DNA reads TGTGCCAGCAGCTTAGCCCCCCAGGGAGGGTTTGGAGAGACCCAGTACTTC.